The clone carrying this T cell receptor beta chain has just one count. The antigen is undetermined. This entry belongs to a study of radiotherapy plus CTLA-4 blockade in lung cancer. Study as a whole: There were objective responses in around 18% of patients, and approximately 30% had disease control.

V lost 2 bases, J lost 4 bases, and 16 bases lay in between. This CDR3 is built from 16 residues. CDR1 SEHNR and CDR2 FQNEAQ come from the germline V gene (reference sequence). Study results and caveats: Once radiotherapy plus ipilimumab had been given, TCR clones derived from tumor expanded in blood. The best predictor of response was reported to be early blood T cell clone dynamics, with interferon-beta.

Using immunoSEQ multiplex PCR, the repertoire was profiled, and TCRdb retains in-frame clones only, with some absent. The repertoire holds some 49,000 clones, 85% seen once, with around a quarter in the top ten. V usage is TRBV7-9 and J usage is TRBJ2-3; weak D call: TRBD1 (6 bases). This TCR was recovered from a human donor with non-small cell lung cancer whose response to radiotherapy plus ipilimumab could not be evaluated. The source material was peripheral blood, sampled from a patient treated with radiotherapy plus ipilimumab. This chain's CDR3 is CASSLSEGVSADTQYF. The CDR3 DNA follows: TGTGCCAGCAGCTTATCTGAGGGGGTCAGTGCAGATACGCAGTATTTT.